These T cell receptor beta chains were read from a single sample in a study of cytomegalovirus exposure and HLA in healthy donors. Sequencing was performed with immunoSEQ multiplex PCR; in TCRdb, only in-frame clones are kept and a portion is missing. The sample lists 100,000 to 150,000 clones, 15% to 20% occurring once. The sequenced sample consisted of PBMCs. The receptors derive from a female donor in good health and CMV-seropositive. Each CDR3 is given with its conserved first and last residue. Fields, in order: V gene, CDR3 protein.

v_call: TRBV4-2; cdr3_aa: CASSQEFNRGEQREQFF
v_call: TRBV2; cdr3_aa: CASKPGQMLDEQYF
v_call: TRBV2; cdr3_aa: CASRHRDYGYTF
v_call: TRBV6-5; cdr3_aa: CASSYSSSETQYF
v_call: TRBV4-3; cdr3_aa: CASSQDNGSGNTIYF
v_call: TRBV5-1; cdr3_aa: CASSLERLLNTEAFF
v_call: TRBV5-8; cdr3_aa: CASSPGLAGLEQFF
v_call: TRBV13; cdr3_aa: CASSSRQDLQETQYF
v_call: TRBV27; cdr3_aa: CASSFPGSGELFF
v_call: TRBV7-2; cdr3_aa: CASSLGAGLASYEQYF
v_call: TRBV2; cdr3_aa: CASTGMGQESYEQYF
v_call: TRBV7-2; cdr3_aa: CASSSRGQVYEQYF
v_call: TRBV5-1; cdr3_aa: CASSFGGNNEQFF
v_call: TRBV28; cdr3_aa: CASSPPGQLHYGYTF
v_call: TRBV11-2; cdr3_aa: CASSLDAGLAGVSSYEQYF
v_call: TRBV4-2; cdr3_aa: CASSHLGGQRSPGLNTEAFF
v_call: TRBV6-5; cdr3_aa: CASSYTITSSYEQYF
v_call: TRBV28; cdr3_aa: CASSLPGQANSPLHF
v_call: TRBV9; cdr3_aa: CASSVGDRGRPGETQYF
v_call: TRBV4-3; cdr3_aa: CASSQVFPPGDTQYF
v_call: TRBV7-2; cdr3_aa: CASSFGQVYEQYF
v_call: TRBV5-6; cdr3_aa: CASSPGTDTQYF
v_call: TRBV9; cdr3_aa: CASSVAEWGTSLDEQFF
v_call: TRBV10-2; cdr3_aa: CASSEGHEQYF
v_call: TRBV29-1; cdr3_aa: CSVSKWYF
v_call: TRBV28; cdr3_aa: CASGYPGQSWQYF
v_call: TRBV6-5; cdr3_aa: CASSRDRGAGEQYF
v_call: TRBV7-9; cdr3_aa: CASRRASGHQETQYF
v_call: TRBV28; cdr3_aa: CASSLSTGGMAEAFF
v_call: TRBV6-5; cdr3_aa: CASSYMRVKIYEQYF
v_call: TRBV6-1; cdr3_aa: CASSGNPGEKLFF
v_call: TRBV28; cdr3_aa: CASSSVTGNPLFGQYF
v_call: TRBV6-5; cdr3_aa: CASSYSLLDEQYF
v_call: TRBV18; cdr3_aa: CASSPPGDRVSNEQFF
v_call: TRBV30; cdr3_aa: CAWSLSQVNTEAFF
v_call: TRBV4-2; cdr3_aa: CASSQEVWLAGGPNEQFF
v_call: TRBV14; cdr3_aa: CASSVRDRVAHEQYF
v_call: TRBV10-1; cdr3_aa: CASSAGNTEAFF
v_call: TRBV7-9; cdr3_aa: CASRQGQPSSGNTIYF
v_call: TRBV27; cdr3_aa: CASSPISGAYNEQFF
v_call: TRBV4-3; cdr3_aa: CASSQVLAGLGDEQFF
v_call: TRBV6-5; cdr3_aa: CASVSSGNTIYF
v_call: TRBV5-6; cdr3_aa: CASSKTGAGNQPQHF
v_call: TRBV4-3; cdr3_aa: CASSWDRDYEQYF
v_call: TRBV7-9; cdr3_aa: CASSFTVNTEAFF
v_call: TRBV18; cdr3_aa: CASSPTKNYGYTF
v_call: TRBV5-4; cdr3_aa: CASSLMKQGHTEAFF
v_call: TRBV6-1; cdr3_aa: CASSDEGATNTGELFF
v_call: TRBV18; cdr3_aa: CASSPGTTSYNEQFF
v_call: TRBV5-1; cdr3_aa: CASSDTQGTYGYTF
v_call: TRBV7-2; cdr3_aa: CASSQGPARTEAFF
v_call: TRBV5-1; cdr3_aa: CASSPGTNEETQYF